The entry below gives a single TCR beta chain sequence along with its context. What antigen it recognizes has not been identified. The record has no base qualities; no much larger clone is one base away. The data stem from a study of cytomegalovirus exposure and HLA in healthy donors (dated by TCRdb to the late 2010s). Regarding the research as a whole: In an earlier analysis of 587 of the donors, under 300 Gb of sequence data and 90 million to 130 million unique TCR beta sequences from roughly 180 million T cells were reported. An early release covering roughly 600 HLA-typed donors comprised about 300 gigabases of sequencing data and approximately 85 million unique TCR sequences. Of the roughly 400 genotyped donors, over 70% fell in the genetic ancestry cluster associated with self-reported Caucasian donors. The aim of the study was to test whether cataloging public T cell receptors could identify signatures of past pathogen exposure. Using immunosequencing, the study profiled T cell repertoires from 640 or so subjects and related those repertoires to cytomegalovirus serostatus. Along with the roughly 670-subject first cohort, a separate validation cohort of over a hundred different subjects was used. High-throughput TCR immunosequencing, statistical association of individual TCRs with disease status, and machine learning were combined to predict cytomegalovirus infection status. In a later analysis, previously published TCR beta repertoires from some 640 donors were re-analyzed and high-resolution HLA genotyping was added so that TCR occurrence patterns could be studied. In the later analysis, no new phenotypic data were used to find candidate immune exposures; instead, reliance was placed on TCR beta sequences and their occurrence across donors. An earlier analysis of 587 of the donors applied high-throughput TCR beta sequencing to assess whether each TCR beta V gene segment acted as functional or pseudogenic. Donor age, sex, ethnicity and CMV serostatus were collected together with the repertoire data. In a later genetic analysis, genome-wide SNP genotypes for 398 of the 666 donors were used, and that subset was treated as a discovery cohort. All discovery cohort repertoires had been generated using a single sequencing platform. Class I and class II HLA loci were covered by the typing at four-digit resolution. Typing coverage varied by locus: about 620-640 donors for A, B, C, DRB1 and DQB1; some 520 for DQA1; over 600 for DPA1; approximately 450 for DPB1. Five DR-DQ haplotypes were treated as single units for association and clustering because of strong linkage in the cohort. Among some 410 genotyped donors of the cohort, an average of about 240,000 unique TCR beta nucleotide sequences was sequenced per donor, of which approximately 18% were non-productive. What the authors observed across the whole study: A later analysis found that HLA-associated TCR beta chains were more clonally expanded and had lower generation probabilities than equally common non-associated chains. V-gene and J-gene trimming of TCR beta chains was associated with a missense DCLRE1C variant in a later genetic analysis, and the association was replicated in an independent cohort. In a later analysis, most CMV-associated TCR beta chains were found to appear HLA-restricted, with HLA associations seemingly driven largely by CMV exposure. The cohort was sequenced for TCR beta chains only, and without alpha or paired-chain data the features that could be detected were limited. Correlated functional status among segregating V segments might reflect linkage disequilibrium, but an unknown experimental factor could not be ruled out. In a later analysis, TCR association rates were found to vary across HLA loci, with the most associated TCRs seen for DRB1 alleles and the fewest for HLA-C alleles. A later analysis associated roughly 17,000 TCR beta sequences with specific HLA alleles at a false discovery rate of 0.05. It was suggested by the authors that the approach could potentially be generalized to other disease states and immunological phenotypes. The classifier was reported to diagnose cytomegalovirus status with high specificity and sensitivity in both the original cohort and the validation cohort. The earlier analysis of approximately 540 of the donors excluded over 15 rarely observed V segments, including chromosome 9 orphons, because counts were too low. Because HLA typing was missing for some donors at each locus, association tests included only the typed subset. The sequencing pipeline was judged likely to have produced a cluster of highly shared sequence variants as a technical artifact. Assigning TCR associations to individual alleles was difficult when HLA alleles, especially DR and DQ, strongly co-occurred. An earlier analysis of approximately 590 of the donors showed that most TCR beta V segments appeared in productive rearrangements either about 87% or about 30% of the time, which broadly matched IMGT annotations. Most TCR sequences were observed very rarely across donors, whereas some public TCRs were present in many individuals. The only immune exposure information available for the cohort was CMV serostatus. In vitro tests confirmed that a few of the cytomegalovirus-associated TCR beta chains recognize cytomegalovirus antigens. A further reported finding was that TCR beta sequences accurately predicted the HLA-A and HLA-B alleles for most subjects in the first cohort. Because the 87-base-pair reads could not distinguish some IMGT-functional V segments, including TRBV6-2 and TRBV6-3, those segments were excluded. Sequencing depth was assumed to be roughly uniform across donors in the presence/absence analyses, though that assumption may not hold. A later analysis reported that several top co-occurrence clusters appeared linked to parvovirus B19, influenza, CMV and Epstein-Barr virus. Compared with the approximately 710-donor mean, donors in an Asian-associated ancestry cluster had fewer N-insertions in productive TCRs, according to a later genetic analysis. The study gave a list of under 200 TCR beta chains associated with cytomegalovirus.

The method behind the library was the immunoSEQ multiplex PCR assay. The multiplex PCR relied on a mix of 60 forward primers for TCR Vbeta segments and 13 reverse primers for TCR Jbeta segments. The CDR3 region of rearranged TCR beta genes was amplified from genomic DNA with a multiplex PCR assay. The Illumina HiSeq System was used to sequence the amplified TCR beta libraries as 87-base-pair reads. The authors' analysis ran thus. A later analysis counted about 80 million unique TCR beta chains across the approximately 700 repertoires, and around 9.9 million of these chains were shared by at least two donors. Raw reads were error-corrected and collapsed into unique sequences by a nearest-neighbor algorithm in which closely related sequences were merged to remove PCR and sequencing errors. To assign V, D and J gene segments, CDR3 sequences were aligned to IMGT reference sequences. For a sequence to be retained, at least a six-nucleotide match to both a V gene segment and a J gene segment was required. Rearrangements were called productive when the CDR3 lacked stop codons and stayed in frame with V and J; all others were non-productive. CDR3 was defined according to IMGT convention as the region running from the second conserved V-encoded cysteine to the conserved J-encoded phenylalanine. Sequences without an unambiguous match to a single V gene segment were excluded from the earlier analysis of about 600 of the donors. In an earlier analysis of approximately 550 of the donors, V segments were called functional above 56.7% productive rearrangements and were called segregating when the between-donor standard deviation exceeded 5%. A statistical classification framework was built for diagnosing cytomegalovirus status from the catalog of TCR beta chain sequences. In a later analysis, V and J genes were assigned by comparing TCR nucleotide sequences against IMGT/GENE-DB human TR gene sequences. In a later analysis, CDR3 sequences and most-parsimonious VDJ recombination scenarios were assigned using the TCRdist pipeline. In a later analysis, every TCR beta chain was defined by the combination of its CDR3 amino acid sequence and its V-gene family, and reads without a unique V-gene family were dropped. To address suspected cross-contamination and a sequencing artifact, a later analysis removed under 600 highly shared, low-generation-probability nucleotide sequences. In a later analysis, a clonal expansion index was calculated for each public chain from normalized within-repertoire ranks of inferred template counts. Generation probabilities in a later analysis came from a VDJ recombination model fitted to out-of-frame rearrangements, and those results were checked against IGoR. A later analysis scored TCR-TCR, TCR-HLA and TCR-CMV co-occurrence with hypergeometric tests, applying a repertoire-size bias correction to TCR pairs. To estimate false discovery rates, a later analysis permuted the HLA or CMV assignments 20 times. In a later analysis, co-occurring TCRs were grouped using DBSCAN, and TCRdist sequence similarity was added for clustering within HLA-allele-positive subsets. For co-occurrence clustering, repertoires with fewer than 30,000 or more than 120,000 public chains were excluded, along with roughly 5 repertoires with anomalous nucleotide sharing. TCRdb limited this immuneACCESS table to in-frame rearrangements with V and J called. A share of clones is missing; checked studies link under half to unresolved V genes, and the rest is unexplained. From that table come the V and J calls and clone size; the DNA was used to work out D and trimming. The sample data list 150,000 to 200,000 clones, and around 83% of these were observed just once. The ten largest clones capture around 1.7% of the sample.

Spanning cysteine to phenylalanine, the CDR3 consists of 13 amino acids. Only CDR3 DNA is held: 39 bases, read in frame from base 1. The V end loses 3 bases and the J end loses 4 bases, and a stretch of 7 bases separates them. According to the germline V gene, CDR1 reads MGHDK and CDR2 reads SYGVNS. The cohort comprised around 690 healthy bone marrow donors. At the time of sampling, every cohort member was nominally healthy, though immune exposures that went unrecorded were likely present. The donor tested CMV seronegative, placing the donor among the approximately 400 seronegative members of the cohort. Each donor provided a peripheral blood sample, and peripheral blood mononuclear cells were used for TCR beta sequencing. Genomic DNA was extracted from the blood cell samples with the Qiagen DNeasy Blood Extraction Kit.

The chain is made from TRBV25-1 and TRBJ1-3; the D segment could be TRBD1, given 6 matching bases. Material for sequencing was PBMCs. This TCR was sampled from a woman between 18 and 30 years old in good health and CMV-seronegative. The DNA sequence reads TGTGCCAGCAGTGACAGGGGAGGAAACACCATATATTTT. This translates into CASSDRGGNTIYF.